This T cell receptor (beta chain) came from a study of metastatic and nonmetastatic thyroid tumors. Study as a whole: Across peripheral blood and tumor or nodule tissue samples taken from malignant and benign thyroid patients, the repertoires were compared with one another. Broader study findings: Patients with malignant thyroid tumors reportedly had significantly higher TCR beta diversity than those with benign nodules, in blood and tumor.

Concerning this clone itself: Its antigen remains unidentified.

In the original analysis: Built for papillary thyroid cancer, a distant-metastasis classifier drew on CDR3 differences across clinicopathological groups. TCRdb reanalyzed the PCR reads with MiXCR. The V and J calls and clone size are TCRdb's, not the authors'. The sample contains about 31,000 clones, approximately 19% of which appear only once. No treatment had been given to any patient before thyroid surgery. This sequence was found in a female donor with papillary thyroid cancer or a benign thyroid nodule (not recorded which). Some clones in this sample may be carry-over from other donors' samples. The material sequenced was blood.

The CDR3 sequence is CATTSGRTGEQYF. The CDR3 DNA reads as TGTGCCACCACCTCCGGGAGAACGGGAGAGCAGTACTTC. This chain joins TRBV19 and TRBJ2-7; possibly TRBD2 for D (6 bases). V lost 10 bases to trimming and J lost 7 bases, with 20 bases between them. The CDR3 totals 13 residues. Germline V gene sequence: CDR1 LNHDA, CDR2 SQIVND (reference sequence).